Below are 18 T cell receptor beta chains sequenced from a single sample in a study of shared clonotypes between healthy human individuals. As defined, naive CD8 cells were CD45RO-negative and positively selected for CCR7, with terminally differentiated effector memory CD45RA+ cells excluded. Sequencing was performed with immunoSEQ multiplex PCR; in TCRdb, only in-frame clones are kept and a portion is missing. The sample has around 640,000 clones; approximately 96% are singletons. Sequenced input: naive CD8+ T cells sorted from blood. The receptors were sampled from a woman aged 25 to 39 in good health.

The rearrangement links TRBV5-4 to TRBJ2-7; D not certain. V was clipped by 2 bases and J by 6 bases, with 12 bases between them. CDR3 length: 13 amino acids. The V gene's germline CDR1 is SGHNT and CDR2 YYREEE (reference sequence). The CDR3 sequence is CASSFGPPGEQYF. The CDR3 nucleotides read TGTGCCAGCAGCTTCGGTCCACCGGGCGAGCAGTACTTC.

The chain employs TRBV7-9 and TRBJ2-2; TRBD1 is a possible D gene (6 bases). Between the trimmed V and J ends, which lost 6 bases and 3 bases, there was a span of 14 bases. Germline lookup yields CDR1 SEHNR and CDR2 FQNEAQ (reference sequence). The CDR3 covers 15 residues. The CDR3 is CASRWDTQYTGELFF. In nucleotides, the CDR3 is TGTGCCAGCAGATGGGACACACAATACACCGGGGAGCTGTTTTTT.

This rearrangement joins TRBV6-1 to TRBJ2-7; D is uncertain. Trimming pared 1 base from V and 1 base from J, leaving 8 bases between. The germline V gene encodes CDR1 MNHNS and CDR2 SASEGT. CDR3 length: 14 residues. The CDR3 DNA reads as TGTGCCAGCAGTGAAGTGGAATTTTCCTACGAGCAGTACTTC. Translating it yields CASSEVEFSYEQYF.

The chain combines TRBV20-1 with TRBJ1-2; 9 positions match TRBD1. CDR1 and CDR2 (germline): DFQATT, SNEGSKA (reference sequence). The CDR3 has 11 amino acids. CDR3 residues: CSQQGANGYTF. CDR3 nucleotide sequence: TGCAGCCAACAGGGGGCTAATGGCTACACCTTC.

V is TRBV2 and J is TRBJ2-3; a weak D match, TRBD1 (6 bases). V was shortened by 8 bases and J by 1 base, with 13 bases between the two germline ends. Looked up from germline, CDR1 is SNHLY and CDR2 is FYNNEI. CDR3 length equals 14 residues. In DNA, the CDR3 is TGTGCCAGCTCGGGGACATTGGGCACAGATACGCAGTATTTT. It encodes CASSGTLGTDTQYF. Looking up the rest from reference TRBV2 and TRBJ2-3 gives the full variable domain: EPEVTQTPSHQVTQMGQEVILRCVPISNHLYFYWYRQILGQKVEFLVSFYNNEISEKSEIFDDQFSVERPDGSNFTLKIRSTKLEDSAMYFCASSGTLGTDTQYFGPGTRLTVL.

V gene TRBV27 combines with J gene TRBJ1-5, with D maybe TRBD1 (5 bases). CDR3 size: 13 residues. Trimming took off 5 bases at V and 7 bases at J, with 12 bases between the two ends. In germline, CDR1 is MNHEY, CDR2 SMNVEV (reference sequence). CDR3 region: CASSVAEGQPQHF. The CDR3 region has the DNA TGTGCCAGCAGTGTGGCAGAGGGGCAGCCCCAGCATTTT.

This chain joins TRBV7-9 and TRBJ2-7; 7 bases map to TRBD1. Germline assignment: CDR1 SEHNR and CDR2 FQNEAQ (reference sequence). The CDR3 sequence is 15 residues long. The ends lost 4 bases at V and 2 bases at J; junction bases unmatched: 8. The CDR3 loop is CASSSLQGQTYEQYF. CDR3 DNA: TGTGCCAGCAGCTCCCTACAGGGACAGACCTACGAGCAGTACTTC.

This chain uses TRBV12-5 with TRBJ2-7, with unresolved D. The CDR3 contains 14 residues. The germline V and J ends were trimmed by 7 bases and 4 bases, with 17 bases remaining between them. The germline CDR1 and CDR2 sequences are LGHNT and FRNRAP. The CDR3 nucleotides are TGTGCTAGTGACAACCGTCTGAAGCTTTACGAGCAGTACTTC. As protein: CASDNRLKLYEQYF.

The rearrangement joins TRBV29-1 to TRBJ2-1, with D maybe TRBD2 (6 bases). Germline CDR1 SQVTM, CDR2 ANQGSEA. V was trimmed by 3 bases and J by 4 bases, leaving 22 bases between them. CDR3 length: 17 amino acids. CDR3: CSVEGYSFGRAYNEQFF. The CDR3 coding sequence is TGCAGCGTTGAGGGGTATAGCTTCGGGAGAGCGTACAATGAGCAGTTCTTC.

The chain links TRBV28 to TRBJ2-7; TRBD2 aligns across 9 bases. The CDR3 has 15 residues. The germline gives CDR1 MDHEN, CDR2 SYDVKM. V lost 3 bases to trimming and J lost 3 bases; unmatched junction nucleotides: 6. The CDR3 reads CASSFLASGNYEQYF. The CDR3 nucleotides are TGTGCCAGCAGTTTTTTGGCTAGCGGGAACTACGAGCAGTACTTC.

The rearrangement uses TRBV2 and TRBJ1-3; no definite D call. The ends were cut back, 3 bases at V and 3 bases at J, with 12 bases in the middle. This CDR3 is 15 amino acids long. The germline V gene has CDR1 SNHLY and CDR2 FYNNEI. As DNA, the CDR3 is TGTGCCAGCAGTGACGGTAACAGATTTGGAAACACCATATATTTT. Translating it yields CASSDGNRFGNTIYF.

This clone showed up just once. The chain combines TRBV6-4 with TRBJ2-2; D not certain. The CDR3 has 14 residues. The V end lost 0 bases, the J end lost 5 bases, and 7 bases lay between the germline ends. Germline CDR1 reads MRHNA; CDR2 reads SNTAGT. The CDR3 sequence is CASSDSPATGELFF. The CDR3 region has the DNA TGTGCCAGCAGTGACTCCCCCGCGACCGGGGAGCTGTTTTTT.

The rearrangement joins TRBV7-9 to TRBJ1-2; D might be TRBD1 (5 bases). CDR1 and CDR2 (germline): SEHNR, FQNEAQ (reference sequence). V shed 5 bases and J shed 6 bases, with 13 bases lying between them. CDR3 size: 13 residues. The CDR3 coding sequence is TGTGCCAGCAGCCGTCACGGGGCTGATGGCTACACCTTC. This translates into CASSRHGADGYTF.

This chain uses TRBV15 with TRBJ2-1; 9 nucleotides align to TRBD1. There are 15 residues in the CDR3. CDR1 and CDR2 from the germline V gene are LNHNV and YYDKDF (reference sequence). V trimming: 5 bases; J trimming: 3 bases; junction bases outside the gene matches: 5. CDR3 sequence (DNA): TGTGCCACCAGCTTTCGGACAGGGGACTACAATGAGCAGTTCTTC. Translated: CATSFRTGDYNEQFF.

This chain joins TRBV7-8 and TRBJ2-4, with 7 positions matching TRBD1. V was clipped by 3 bases and J by 9 bases; unmatched bases: 14. Germline CDR1 and CDR2: SGHVS and FQNEAQ. The CDR3 runs to 16 residues. The CDR3 is CASSLVAGGTIGIQYF. The CDR3 DNA follows: TGTGCCAGCAGCTTGGTGGCAGGGGGAACCATCGGCATTCAGTACTTC.

V and J are TRBV5-6 and TRBJ2-7, with 10 bases lining up with TRBD2. The V gene's germline CDR1 is SGHDT and CDR2 YYEEEE. This CDR3 region has 16 residues. J gave up 0 bases and V 4 bases, and 7 bases lay outside the gene matches. CDR3 sequence reads: CASSLEGLANSYEQYF. CDR3 sequence (DNA): TGTGCCAGCAGCCTAGAGGGACTAGCGAACTCCTACGAGCAGTACTTC.

This rearrangement joins TRBV29-1 to TRBJ2-5; tentative D call: TRBD1 (6 bases). CDR3 length: 12 residues. The germline CDR1 and CDR2 sequences are SQVTM and ANQGSEA. The CDR3 nucleotides are TGCAGTGGGGCAGGGGCGCAAGAGACCCAGTACTTC. This sequence encodes CSGAGAQETQYF. Together with reference TRBV29-1 and TRBJ2-5, the CDR3 gives the full variable domain: SAVISQKPSRDICQRGTSLTIQCQVDSQVTMMFWYRQQPGQSLTLIATANQGSEATYESGFVIDKFPISRPNLTFSTLTVSNMSPEDSSIYLCSGAGAQETQYFGPGTRLLVL.

The chain recombines TRBV29-1 with TRBJ1-1; possibly TRBD1 for D (6 bases). The V end was cut by 5 bases, the J end by 5 bases, with 12 bases between. The CDR3 extends over 12 amino acids. The germline CDR1 and CDR2 sequences are SQVTM and ANQGSEA. CDR3 nucleotides: TGCAGCGTTTTGACAGGCAGGACTGAAGCTTTCTTT. Encoded protein: CSVLTGRTEAFF.